The 32 T cell receptor delta chains listed next were all sequenced from one sample in a study of γδ T cells in repeated Plasmodium falciparum infection. TCRdb fed the multiplex PCR reads to CATT. This sample has under 60,000 delta-chain clones, with 1.6% found just once. Flow sorting of PBMC yielded separate Vgamma9/Vdelta2+ and Vdelta2-negative gammadelta T cell populations for bulk repertoire analysis. The specimen sequenced was gamma-delta T cells from blood. These receptors were obtained from a pool of human donors (malaria-infected and uninfected, not separated).

Ten or more counts support this clone. A far larger clone is off by one base, so a read error is likely. V gene TRDV2 combines with J gene TRDJ1; 10 positions match TRDD3. TCRdb gives no J gene; it was assigned here by matching the DNA to germline. The CDR3 totals 23 residues. Germline-derived CDR1 and CDR2 are GEAIGNYY and EKD. V lost 5 bases, J lost 1 base, and 30 bases stayed unmatched. Here the CDR3 reads CACGKHFLMRGIRPRGCTDKLIF. The CDR3 bases are TGTGCCTGTGGCAAACACTTCCTAATGAGGGGGATACGCCCCCGGGGTTGCACCGATAAACTCATCTTT.

About this clone: This DNA translates differently at residue 5 from the TCRdb protein, which is that of a much larger clone; a read error is likely, and the protein shown is the DNA's own translation. This chain joins TRDV1 and TRDJ1; 8 bases agree with TRDD3. Because TCRdb records no J gene, it was assigned here through a match of the DNA to germline. CDR1 and CDR2 (germline): TSWWSYY, QGS. This CDR3 contains 16 residues. This CDR3 is CALGKLRDTGTDKLIF. The CDR3 coding sequence is TGTGCTCTTGGGAAACTGAGGGATACGGGTACCGATAAACTCATCTTT.

This clone was recorded many times. V and J are TRDV2 and TRDJ1; 8 positions match TRDD3. From germline, CDR1 is GEAIGNYY and CDR2 EKD. The CDR3 is made up of 16 amino acids. After removal of 1 base from V and 0 bases from J, the junction contained 6 bases not matched to a gene. The CDR3 is CACDTLGGTYTDKLIF. CDR3 nucleotides: TGTGCCTGTGACACACTGGGGGGTACGTACACCGATAAACTCATCTTT.

The sample holds many counts of this clone. This sequence joins TRDV1 and TRDJ1; 10 bases align to TRDD3. The J gene was missing in TCRdb and was found by matching the end of the DNA to germline. The CDR3 loop spans 21 amino acids. Trimming removed 2 bases from V and 7 bases from J; junction bases left unmatched: 25. Germline-derived CDR1 and CDR2 are TSWWSYY and QGS. In DNA form, the CDR3 reads TGTGCTCTTGGGGAAATATCTTTTGGACCTATCCGGGGGATACGTTTAGGTAAACTCATCTTT. Translating gives CALGEISFGPIRGIRLGKLIF.

This clone has more than one count but fewer than ten. The protein TCRdb gives is from a much larger clone and does not agree with this DNA's translation at residue 14, likely a read error; the protein shown here comes from the DNA. This chain connects TRDV1 to TRDJ1; 9 nucleotides align to TRDD3. TCRdb carries no J gene annotation; the J gene was assigned here by matching the DNA with germline. CDR1 and CDR2 (germline): TSWWSYY, QGS. The CDR3 runs to 19 residues. J gave up 4 bases and V 3 bases, and 18 bases lay outside the gene matches. The CDR3 nucleotides read TGTGCTCTTGGGGACCCGAACCCCTTCCCTTGGGGGATAAGCGATAAACTCATCTTT. It encodes CALGDPNPFPWGISDKLIF.

Worth noting for this clone: It is likely a read error: a sequence one base away is far more abundant. Other nucleotide sequences from this sample produce the same CDR3. DNA of the CDR3: TGTGCTCTCGGGGAACTTCGTCGGGGGGGATATGGGCCACAACTCTTCTTT. Protein: CALGELRRGGYGPQLFF. V gene TRDV1 combines with J gene TRDJ2, with 8 bases aligning to TRDD3. The J gene comes from matching the DNA to germline here; TCRdb lacks it. The CDR3 is 17 residues long. CDR1 and CDR2 (germline): TSWWSYY, QGS.

Points on this clone: With only one base between it and a far larger clone, this is likely a read error. This specimen includes other DNA sequences encoding the same CDR3. CDR3 coding DNA: TGTGCTCTTGGGAACTCGTGCTGGGGGTTCTACACCGACAAACTCATCTTT. It is translated as CALGNSCWGFYTDKLIF. This chain connects TRDV1 to TRDJ1; TRDD3 matches 7 bases. No J gene is reported in TCRdb; it was inferred here by comparing the DNA with germline. This CDR3 has 17 residues. CDR1 is TSWWSYY and CDR2 is QGS in the germline V gene.

At least ten counts were recorded for this clone. The mismatch at residue 8 between this DNA's translation and the TCRdb protein of a much larger clone likely reflects a read error; the protein shown is translated from the DNA. V is TRDV1 and J is TRDJ2; D perhaps matches TRDD2 (6 bases). In the absence of a J gene in TCRdb, the DNA was matched to germline to assign it here. The CDR3 length is 15 residues. CDR1 is TSWWSYY, CDR2 QGS, per germline. Between the trimmed V and J ends, which lost 4 bases and 10 bases, there was a span of 19 bases. The CDR3 DNA reads TGTGCTCTTGGGGTCGTGGGGCTTCCTGCGGGACAACTCTTCTTT. Its protein product is CALGVVGLPAGQLFF.

This clone was found a few times. This probably arose from a read error, given a far larger clone one base away. Other DNA sequences in this specimen translate into the identical CDR3. The V gene corresponds to TRDV1; no J gene was called; the table names TRDD3, a call not compared with the DNA. The CDR3 runs to 19 residues. The germline gives CDR1 TSWWSYY, CDR2 QGS. The CDR3 region is CALGELRAYPGRKADKLIF. Written as DNA, the CDR3 is TGTGCTCTTGGGGAACTCAGGGCCTACCCGGGGAGAAAGGCCGATAAGCTCATCTTT.

This clone was detected ten times or more. The protein TCRdb gives is from a much larger clone and does not agree with this DNA's translation at residue 8, likely a read error; the protein shown here comes from the DNA. The chain employs TRDV1 and TRDJ1; D is perhaps TRDD2 (5 bases). The J gene was not available in TCRdb and was assigned here by matching the DNA to germline segments. Germline CDR1 and CDR2: TSWWSYY and QGS. The CDR3 consists of 20 residues. The V end lost 5 bases, the J end lost 0 bases, and 28 bases lay between the germline ends. The CDR3 loop reads CALGPFLPSVRVSYTDKLIF. Here the CDR3 DNA reads TGTGCTCTTGGGCCTTTCCTCCCCTCCGTACGAGTTTCTTACACCGATAAACTCATCTTT.

This clone has a count of ten or more. TCRdb's entry gives the protein of a much larger clone, which mismatches this DNA's translation at residue 8, likely from a read error; the protein reported here is translated from the DNA. The chain employs TRDV2 and TRDJ1; D unclear. V was pared by 2 bases and J by 6 bases, with 12 bases between. Looked up from germline, CDR1 is GEAIGNYY and CDR2 is EKD. The CDR3 has 13 residues. The CDR3 is CACDSNGRNKLIF. The DNA of the CDR3 is TGTGCCTGTGACAGCAATGGGAGAAATAAACTCATCTTT.

Worth noting for this clone: The TCRdb protein comes from a much larger clone and disagrees with this DNA's translation at residue 12, likely due to a read error; the protein given here is derived from the DNA. This chain joins TRDV1 and TRDJ1; the match to TRDD3 covers 8 bases. No J gene was available from TCRdb, and it was assigned here by a germline match of the DNA. The length of the CDR3 is 24 residues. V shed 4 bases, J shed 0 bases, and the junction held 31 bases outside the gene matches. Germline-derived CDR1 and CDR2 are TSWWSYY and QGS. CDR3 protein: CALGGIFLPSTEGYATLYTDKLIF. The CDR3 DNA reads as TGTGCTCTTGGGGGGATCTTCCTCCCTTCTACTGAGGGATACGCGACTTTGTACACCGATAAACTCATCTTT.

The sample holds a few counts of this clone. TCRdb records a much larger clone's protein for this DNA, with a difference at residue 5 that likely arises from a read error; the protein given is the translation of the DNA. The V gene is TRDV1, the J gene TRDJ1, with 8 bases lining up with TRDD3. No J segment appears in TCRdb, so it was assigned here by matching the sequence to germline. The germline gives CDR1 TSWWSYY, CDR2 QGS. CDR3 length equals 20 residues. Losses at the gene ends were 5 bases for V and 1 base for J; bases not matched to a gene: 21. CDR3 region: CALGKPSPPKYWGLTDKLIF. In DNA, the CDR3 is TGTGCTCTTGGGAAACCCAGCCCTCCCAAATACTGGGGGCTCACCGATAAACTCATCTTT.

Turning to this clone: A far larger clone is a single base away, which makes a read error likely. The same CDR3 arises from other DNA sequences in this sample as well. The V and J genes are TRDV1 and TRDJ1, with 8 bases matching TRDD3. Assignment of the J gene here rests on matching the DNA to germline, because TCRdb gives none. The germline V gene has CDR1 TSWWSYY and CDR2 QGS. The length of the CDR3 is 22 residues. CDR3 protein: CALGHKSLYMLLGDPETDKLIF. CDR3 DNA: TGTGCTCTTGGGCATAAAAGCCTCTACATGCTTCTGGGGGACCCCGAAACCGACAAACTCATCTTT.

This clone has at least ten counts. The sample has other DNA sequences that encode this CDR3 too. The chain employs TRDV1 and TRDJ1; D tentatively reads TRDD2 or TRDD3 (8 bases each). Per the germline V gene, CDR1 is TSWWSYY and CDR2 is QGS. V lost 5 bases and J 0 bases, leaving 37 bases between the germline ends. The CDR3 contains 23 residues. The CDR3 DNA follows: TGTGCTCTTGGGAGCCCAGCCTTCCTAGAGAAATGGGGGATGACGAAGTACACCGATAAACTCATCTTT. Translating gives CALGSPAFLEKWGMTKYTDKLIF.

Concerning this clone: A read error likely explains why the TCRdb protein, taken from a much larger clone, differs from this DNA's translation at residue 3; the protein shown is translated from the DNA. V gene TRDV2 combines with J gene TRDJ1; weak D call: TRDD3 (6 bases). No J segment appears in TCRdb, so it was assigned here by matching the sequence to germline. In germline, CDR1 is GEAIGNYY, CDR2 EKD. CDR3 length: 21 amino acids. The chain's CDR3 is CARDTGLLGGPLTPYTDKLIF. As DNA, the CDR3 is TGTGCCCGTGACACAGGGTTACTTGGGGGCCCCCTTACCCCATACACCGATAAACTCATCTTT.

This clone was observed a few times. It is likely a read error: a sequence one base away is far more abundant. The sample contains more than one DNA sequence encoding this CDR3. V is TRDV1 and J is TRDJ1; 12 positions agree with TRDD3. TCRdb offers no J gene call, so here the DNA was matched to germline to obtain one. From germline, CDR1 is TSWWSYY and CDR2 QGS. This CDR3 is built from 25 residues. This CDR3 reads CALGEKAFLHLPYWGILARTDKLIF. The CDR3 region has the DNA TGTGCTCTAGGGGAAAAGGCCTTCCTACACCTTCCGTACTGGGGGATACTCGCACGCACCGATAAACTCATCTTT.

This clone came up a few times. This DNA's translation and the protein TCRdb lists, from a much larger clone, do not match at residue 11, likely due to a read error; the protein shown is translated from the DNA. The rearrangement joins TRDV1 to TRDJ1; TRDD3 is a possible D gene (6 bases). V lost 1 base and J 2 bases, leaving 17 bases between the germline ends. In germline, CDR1 is TSWWSYY, CDR2 QGS. CDR3 size: 17 residues. CDR3 in amino acids: CALGERSPYWVTDKLIF. CDR3 nucleotides: TGTGCTCTTGGGGAACGTTCCCCGTACTGGGTTACCGATAAACTCATCTTT.

This clone was seen repeatedly, ten times or more. The TCRdb protein, from a much larger clone, departs from this DNA's translation at residue 9, likely by read error; the protein shown derives from the DNA. The chain joins TRDV1 to TRDJ1; 13 bases are a match to TRDD3. The CDR3 extends over 22 amino acids. Germline V gene data show CDR1 as TSWWSYY and CDR2 as QGS. The ends lost 5 bases at V and 2 bases at J; junction bases unmatched: 23. CDR3 sequence reads: CALGLPLGCSTGGYGTTDKLIF. The CDR3 DNA is TGTGCTCTTGGGCTCCCATTAGGCTGTAGTACTGGGGGATACGGTACTACCGATAAACTCATCTTT.

This clone came up many times. TCRdb assigns this DNA the protein of a much larger clone, which departs from its translation at residue 10; this likely reflects a read error, and the protein shown comes from translating the DNA. J is TRDJ1 and V is TRDV2; 11 bases are a match to TRDD3. The J gene, left out of TCRdb, was set here by checking the DNA against germline. Germline V gene sequence: CDR1 GEAIGNYY, CDR2 EKD. The CDR3 covers 22 residues. V gave up 6 bases and J gave up 2 bases; unmatched junction bases: 28. CDR3 DNA sequence: TGTGCCTGTTGGCATCCTACGTCTTCTGGGTCTACTGGGGGATATTTTACCGATAAACTCATCTTT. Amino acids: CACWHPTSSGSTGGYFTDKLIF.

A note on this clone: TCRdb's entry gives the protein of a much larger clone, which mismatches this DNA's translation at residue 9, likely from a read error; the protein reported here is translated from the DNA. The chain is built from TRDV3 and TRDJ1; D could derive from TRDD2 or TRDD3 (6 bases each). TCRdb offers no J gene call, so here the DNA was matched to germline to obtain one. The CDR3 totals 21 residues. Trimming shortened V by 0 bases and J by 0 bases, and 32 bases separated the two germline ends. Germline V gene lookup returns CDR1 TVYSNPD and CDR2 GDNSRS (reference sequence). For the CDR3, the DNA is TGTGCCTTTAGAGCGCCTTCCCCCATGGGGGCCATATGGGCGTACACCGATAAACTCATCTTT. Protein sequence: CAFRAPSPMGAIWAYTDKLIF.

This clone showed up many times. The protein that TCRdb holds for this DNA derives from a much larger clone and differs from the translated DNA at residue 12, which likely indicates a read error; the protein shown here is translated from the DNA. The genes are TRDV1 and TRDJ1; a weak D match, TRDD3 (5 bases). TCRdb records no J gene; here it was assigned by comparing the DNA to germline. This CDR3 comprises 18 residues. V gave up 4 bases and J gave up 0 bases, with 21 bases separating them. Germline values: CDR1 TSWWSYY, CDR2 QGS. The CDR3, as DNA: TGTGCTCTTGGGGCCATACTGAGGGGAAGACCGCACACCGATAAACTCATCTTT. Translated: CALGAILRGRPHTDKLIF.

As regards this clone: This probably arose from a read error, given a far larger clone one base away. Other DNA sequences in the same sample also yield this CDR3. V gene TRDV1 combines with J gene TRDJ1, with 7 positions matching TRDD3. TCRdb gives no J gene; it was assigned here by matching the DNA to germline. This CDR3 is built from 18 residues. With V trimmed by 3 bases and J by 4 bases, 17 bases remained unmatched. The germline gives CDR1 TSWWSYY, CDR2 QGS. CDR3 residues: CALGDPFPAVWGYDKLIF. In nucleotides, the CDR3 is TGTGCTCTTGGGGACCCCTTTCCTGCGGTCTGGGGATACGATAAACTCATCTTT.

Only a few counts were recorded for this clone. The TCRdb protein, from a much larger clone, departs from this DNA's translation at residue 17, likely by read error; the protein shown derives from the DNA. V gene TRDV1 combines with J gene TRDJ3; TRDD3 is a possible D gene (5 bases). The CDR3 contains 19 residues. Germline V CDR1 and CDR2: TSWWSYY, QGS. In DNA, the CDR3 is TGTGCTCTTGGGGAGTCTCTATTGAGATTCTCCTGGGACACCCGACAGGTGTTTTTC. This gives the protein CALGESLLRFSWDTRQVFF.

This clone was detected a few times. This likely came from a read error, as a far larger clone is one base away. The same CDR3 also results from other DNA sequences found in this sample. This chain links TRDV3 with TRDJ1; 11 bases are shared with TRDD3. The J gene, left out of TCRdb, was set here by checking the DNA against germline. CDR1 is TVYSNPD, CDR2 GDNSRS, per germline (reference sequence). The CDR3 is made up of 16 amino acids. The trim removed 2 bases at V and 8 bases at J, leaving 16 bases unmatched. The CDR3 spells CAFSYEYWGIMDKLIF. The CDR3, as DNA: TGTGCCTTTTCTTACGAGTACTGGGGGATAATGGACAAACTCATCTTT.

The called J gene is TRDJ1, whereas the V gene has no call; TRDD3, the table's D call, was not compared with the DNA. The CDR3 is 21 amino acids. The DNA for the CDR3 is TGCTCTTGGGCCACCAAGCCTTCCTATGGTACTGGGGGGTCCACGACCGATAAACTCATCTTT. This encodes CSWATKPSYGTGGSTTDKLIF.

Note on this clone: The amino acid sequence in TCRdb belongs to a much larger clone and departs from this DNA's translation at residue 13, likely a sequencing read error; the sequence shown is translated from the DNA. V is TRDV1 and J is TRDJ1; D is unclear. This CDR3 region has 18 residues. Trimming removed 1 base from V and 4 bases from J, with 22 bases in between. Germline CDR1 reads TSWWSYY; CDR2 reads QGS. The CDR3 DNA is TGTGCTCTTGGGGAACCACCCCTCGCGGAACCCCCAGGCGATAAACTCATCTTT. Residues: CALGEPPLAEPPGDKLIF.

This clone was counted only a few times. The protein recorded in TCRdb matches a much larger clone and deviates from this DNA's translation at residue 6, suggesting a read error; the protein here is obtained by translating the DNA. The chain recombines TRDV3 with TRDJ1, with D uncertain. Deletions cut 2 bases from V and 6 bases from J, with 7 bases between. This CDR3 region has 10 residues. The germline V gene encodes CDR1 TVYSNPD and CDR2 GDNSRS (reference sequence). Here the CDR3 DNA reads TGTGCCTTTCGATTGAATAAACTCATCTTT. Translating gives CAFRLNKLIF.

As regards this clone: The protein in TCRdb stems from a much larger clone and differs at residue 8 from this DNA's translation, likely a read error; here the protein is translated from the DNA. V and J are TRDV2 and TRDJ3; D might be TRDD3 (5 bases). Germline matching of the DNA provided the J gene here, since TCRdb leaves it blank. In germline, CDR1 is GEAIGNYY, CDR2 EKD. V dropped 1 base and J dropped 0 bases, with 15 bases sitting between them. CDR3 length: 19 amino acids. CDR3 in amino acids: CACDTGGDLSSWDTRQMFF. The CDR3 nucleotides are TGTGCCTGTGACACGGGTGGGGACCTTAGCTCCTGGGACACCCGACAGATGTTTTTC.

A note on this clone: TCRdb's listed protein matches a much larger clone and diverges from this DNA's translation at residue 17, likely through a read error; the protein shown comes from the DNA. The rearrangement joins TRDV3 to TRDJ1; weak D call: TRDD2 (5 bases). The germline gives CDR1 TVYSNPD, CDR2 GDNSRS (reference sequence). CDR3 size: 21 residues. This CDR3 reads CAANKPPPSSTGQGYTGKLIF. The CDR3, as DNA: TGTGCCGCTAATAAACCTCCCCCTTCATCTACCGGCCAGGGGTACACCGGTAAACTCATCTTT.

This clone was counted many times. The protein held in TCRdb is that of a much larger clone and does not match this DNA's translation at residue 8, likely because of a read error; the protein shown is translated from the DNA. The rearrangement uses TRDV1 and TRDJ1; D is unclear. The CDR3 runs 16 residues. V was clipped by 3 bases and J by 11 bases, with 25 bases between them. Germline V gives CDR1 TSWWSYY, CDR2 QGS. The CDR3 here is CALGEKLPALLIHLIF. CDR3 bases: TGTGCTCTTGGGGAGAAACTACCGGCCCTCCTTATACACCTCATCTTT.

This clone was seen many times. The chain joins TRDV2 to TRDJ1; 10 bases are shared with TRDD3. Assignment of the J gene here rests on matching the DNA to germline, because TCRdb gives none. This CDR3 is built from 20 residues. Germline V lookup: CDR1 GEAIGNYY, CDR2 EKD. V trimming: 0 bases; J trimming: 0 bases; junction bases outside the gene matches: 15. The CDR3 bases are TGTGCCTGTGACACCGTCGTCTCCTGGGGGATAAGGGACTACACCGATAAACTCATCTTT. It codes for CACDTVVSWGIRDYTDKLIF.